These T cell receptor beta chains were read from a single sample in a study of low-dose radiotherapy and immunotherapy resistance in tumors. Via MiXCR, TCRdb re-called the reads, giving one row per CDR3 protein. The sample lists tens of thousands of distinct CDR3 sequences; roughly 30% were seen once. The sample in question was PBMCs, obtained before treatment. All receptors come from a female donor with ovarian cancer. CDR3s include the opening cysteine and the closing phenylalanine or tryptophan. The D gene is left open where the match is weak. The size of a clone is reported for some rows only, either as once, few or many, or as a class for expanded clones.

clone size	V gene	J gene	D gene	CDR3 DNA	CDR3 protein
many	TRBV4-1	TRBJ2-2	TRBD2	TGCGCCAGCCTTAGGGGTGCGGGAGGGCCTGGCGGGGAGCTGTTTTTT	CASLRGAGGPGGELFF
many	TRBV15	TRBJ1-1	.	TGTGCCACCAGCAGAGATTGGGCGGCAACTGGGGCTGAAGCTTTCTTT	CATSRDWAATGAEAFF
many	TRBV6-2/TRBV6-3	TRBJ2-3	.	TGTGCCAGCAGTTACGGGGGGGCGCCTACAGATACGCAGTATTTT	CASSYGGAPTDTQYF
many	TRBV5-6	TRBJ1-1	.	TGTGCCAGCAGCCTACAGGGAATCGCGAACACTGAAGCTTTCTTT	CASSLQGIANTEAFF
many	TRBV20-1	TRBJ1-5	.	TGCAGTGCTAGTCCCCCAAGTGGCAATCAGCCCCAGCATTTT	CSASPPSGNQPQHF
many	TRBV20-1	TRBJ1-3	.	TGCAGTGCTAGAGATACCAGTTACTCTGGAAACACCATATATTTT	CSARDTSYSGNTIYF
many	TRBV2	TRBJ2-7	.	TGTGCCAGCACCAGGAGGTACGAGCAGTACTTC	CASTRRYEQYF
.	TRBV6-5	TRBJ2-2	.	TGTGCCAGCAGAATCGACAGCCCGAACACCGGGGAGCTGTTTTTT	CASRIDSPNTGELFF
.	TRBV24-1	TRBJ1-2	TRBD1	TGTGCCACCAGTGACGATGACAGGGGGCACTATGGCTACACCTTC	CATSDDDRGHYGYTF
many	TRBV5-1	TRBJ2-3	.	TGCGCCAGCAGCTTGGGGTTAGGGGCGAGCACAGATACGCAGTATTTT	CASSLGLGASTDTQYF
.	TRBV5-6	TRBJ2-2	TRBD2	TGTGCCAGCAGCTTGGTAGCGGGGGCCCTCGGCGGGGAGCTGTTTTTT	CASSLVAGALGGELFF
many	TRBV6-2/TRBV6-3	TRBJ2-1	.	TGTGCCAGCAGTAGGGACGGGATCTCCTACAATGAGCAGTTCTTC	CASSRDGISYNEQFF
many	TRBV7-9	TRBJ1-6	TRBD1	TGTGCCAGCAGCAATCTAGACAGGGGCAGTGATAATTCACCCCTCCACTTT	CASSNLDRGSDNSPLHF
.	TRBV4-2	TRBJ1-5	TRBD1	TGTGCCAGCAGCCATGGACAGGGGGAGAGCAATCAGCCCCAGCATTTT	CASSHGQGESNQPQHF
many	TRBV19	TRBJ2-2	.	TGTGCCAGTACCAAAACCGGGACTCCGAACACCGGGGAGCTGTTTTTT	CASTKTGTPNTGELFF
.	TRBV25-1	TRBJ1-2	.	TGTGCCAGCAGTCTGTTGGGTGGATATGGCTACACCTTC	CASSLLGGYGYTF
once	TRBV4-3	TRBJ1-1	.	TGCGCCAGCAGCCAAGACAGGGTATCGGCTGAAGCTTTCTTT	CASSQDRVSAEAFF
.	TRBV24-1	TRBJ2-7	TRBD1	TGTGCCACCAGTGAGCACGGACAGGGCCACGAGCAGTACTTC	CATSEHGQGHEQYF
many	TRBV20-1	TRBJ2-1	.	TGCAGTGCCAACGATCGAGGGAAGAGCTCCTACAATGAGCAGTTCTTC	CSANDRGKSSYNEQFF
.	TRBV20-1	TRBJ2-5	.	TGCAGTGCTAGCCTAACGGGCCAAGAGACCCAGTACTTC	CSASLTGQETQYF
once	TRBV7-2	TRBJ2-5	TRBD2	TGTGCCAGCAGCTTAAGACTAGCGGGGTACCAAGAGACCCAGTACTTC	CASSLRLAGYQETQYF
many	TRBV24-1	TRBJ2-1	.	TGTGCCACCAGCGACCTCGGTTCCCCAGGTAATGAGCAGTTCTTC	CATSDLGSPGNEQFF
.	TRBV7-2	TRBJ2-1	.	TGTGCCAGCAGCTTATCCCGGGGCTCCTACAATGAGCAGTTCTTC	CASSLSRGSYNEQFF
few	TRBV5-1	TRBJ2-1	TRBD2	TGCGCCAGCAGCCTTACCTCTAGCGCGGGAGGTAACAATGAGCAGTTCTTC	CASSLTSSAGGNNEQFF
.	TRBV20-1	TRBJ2-5	.	TGCAGTGCTAGAGCCAGCGGCCTGGCCCAGTACTTC	CSARASGLAQYF
few	TRBV6-6	TRBJ2-1	TRBD2	TGTGCCAGCATCCAAAGAGGTCGGGGGGGAGGGCCTGTGAGTGAGCAGTTCTTC	CASIQRGRGGGPVSEQFF
many	TRBV5-6	TRBJ2-7	.	TGTGCCAGCAGCTTAGGGCGGGTTCGAGGCTACGAGCAGTACTTC	CASSLGRVRGYEQYF
many	TRBV5-6	TRBJ2-4	.	TGTGCCAGCAGCATTCGAAACTTAGCCAAAAACATTCAGTACTTC	CASSIRNLAKNIQYF